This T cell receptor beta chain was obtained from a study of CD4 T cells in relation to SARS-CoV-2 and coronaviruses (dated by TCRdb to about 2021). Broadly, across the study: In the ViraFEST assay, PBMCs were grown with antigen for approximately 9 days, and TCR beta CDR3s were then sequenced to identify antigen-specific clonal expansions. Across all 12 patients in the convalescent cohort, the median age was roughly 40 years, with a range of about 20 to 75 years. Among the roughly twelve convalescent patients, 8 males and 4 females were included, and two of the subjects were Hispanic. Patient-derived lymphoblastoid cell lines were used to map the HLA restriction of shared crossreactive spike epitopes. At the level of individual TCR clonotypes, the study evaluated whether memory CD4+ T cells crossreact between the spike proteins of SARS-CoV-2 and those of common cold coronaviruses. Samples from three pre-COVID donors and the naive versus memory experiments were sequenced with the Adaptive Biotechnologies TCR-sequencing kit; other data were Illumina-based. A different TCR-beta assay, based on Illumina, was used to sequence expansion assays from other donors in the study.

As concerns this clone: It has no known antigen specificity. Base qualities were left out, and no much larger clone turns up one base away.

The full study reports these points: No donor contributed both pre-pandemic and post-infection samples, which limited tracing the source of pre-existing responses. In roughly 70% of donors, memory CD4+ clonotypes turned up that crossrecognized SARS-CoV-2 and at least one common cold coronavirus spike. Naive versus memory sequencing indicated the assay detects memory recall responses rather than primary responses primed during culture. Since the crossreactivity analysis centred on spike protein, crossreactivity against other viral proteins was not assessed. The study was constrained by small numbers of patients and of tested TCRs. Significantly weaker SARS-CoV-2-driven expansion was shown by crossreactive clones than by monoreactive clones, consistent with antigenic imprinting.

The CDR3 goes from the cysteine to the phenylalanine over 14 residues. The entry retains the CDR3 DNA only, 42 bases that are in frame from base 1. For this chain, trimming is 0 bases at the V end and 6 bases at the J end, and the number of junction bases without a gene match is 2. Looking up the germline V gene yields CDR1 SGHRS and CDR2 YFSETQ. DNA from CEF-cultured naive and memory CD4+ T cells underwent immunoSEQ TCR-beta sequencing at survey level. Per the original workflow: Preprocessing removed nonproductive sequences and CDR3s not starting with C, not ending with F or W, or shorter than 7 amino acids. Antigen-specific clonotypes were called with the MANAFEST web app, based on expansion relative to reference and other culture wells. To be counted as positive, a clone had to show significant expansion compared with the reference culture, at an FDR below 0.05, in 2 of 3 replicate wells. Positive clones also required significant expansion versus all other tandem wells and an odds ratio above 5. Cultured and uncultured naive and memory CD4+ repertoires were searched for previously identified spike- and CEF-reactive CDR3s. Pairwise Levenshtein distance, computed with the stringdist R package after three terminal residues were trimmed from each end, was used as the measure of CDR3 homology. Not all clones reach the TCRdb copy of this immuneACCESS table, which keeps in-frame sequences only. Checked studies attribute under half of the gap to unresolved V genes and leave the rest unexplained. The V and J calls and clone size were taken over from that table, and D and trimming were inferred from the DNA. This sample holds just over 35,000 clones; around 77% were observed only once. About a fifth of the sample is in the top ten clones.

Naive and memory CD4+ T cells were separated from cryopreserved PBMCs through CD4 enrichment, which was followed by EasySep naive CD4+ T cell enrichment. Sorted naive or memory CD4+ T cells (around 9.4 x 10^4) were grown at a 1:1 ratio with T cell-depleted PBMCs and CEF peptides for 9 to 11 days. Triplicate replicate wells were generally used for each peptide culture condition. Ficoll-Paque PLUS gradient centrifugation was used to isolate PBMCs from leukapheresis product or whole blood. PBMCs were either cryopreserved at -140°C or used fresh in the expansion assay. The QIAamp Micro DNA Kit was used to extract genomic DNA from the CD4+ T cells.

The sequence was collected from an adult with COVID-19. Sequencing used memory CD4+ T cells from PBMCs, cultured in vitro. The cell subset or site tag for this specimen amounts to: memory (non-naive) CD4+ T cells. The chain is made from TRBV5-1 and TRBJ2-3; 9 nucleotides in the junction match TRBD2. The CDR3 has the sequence CASSLVAGEDTQYF. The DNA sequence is TGCGCCAGCAGCTTGGTAGCGGGAGAGGATACGCAGTATTTT.